Sequencing of this TCR beta chain was carried out in a study of patients and donors after allogeneic stem cell transplantation. TCRdb analysed the RT-PCR reads with MiXCR anew, one entry per CDR3 protein. The data hold 190,000 or so distinct CDR3 sequences, with around 40% observed a single time. Germline V gene data show CDR1 as MDHEN and CDR2 as SYDVKM. CDR3 size: 14 residues. Trimming pared 3 bases from V and 0 bases from J, leaving 8 bases between. Sequencing was done on a sample of blood, either unsorted or a sorted T cell fraction (not recorded which). This chain uses TRBV28 with TRBJ1-1; no reliable D call. The sequence derives from a human donor who was either an allogeneic HSCT recipient or a stem cell or donor lymphocyte infusion donor (not recorded which). It is not recorded whose cells these are; they may come from a transplant donor. CDR3 nucleotides: TGTGCCAGCAGTTTGGTTCCCTTGAACACTGAAGCTTTCTTT. Amino acid sequence: CASSLVPLNTEAFF.